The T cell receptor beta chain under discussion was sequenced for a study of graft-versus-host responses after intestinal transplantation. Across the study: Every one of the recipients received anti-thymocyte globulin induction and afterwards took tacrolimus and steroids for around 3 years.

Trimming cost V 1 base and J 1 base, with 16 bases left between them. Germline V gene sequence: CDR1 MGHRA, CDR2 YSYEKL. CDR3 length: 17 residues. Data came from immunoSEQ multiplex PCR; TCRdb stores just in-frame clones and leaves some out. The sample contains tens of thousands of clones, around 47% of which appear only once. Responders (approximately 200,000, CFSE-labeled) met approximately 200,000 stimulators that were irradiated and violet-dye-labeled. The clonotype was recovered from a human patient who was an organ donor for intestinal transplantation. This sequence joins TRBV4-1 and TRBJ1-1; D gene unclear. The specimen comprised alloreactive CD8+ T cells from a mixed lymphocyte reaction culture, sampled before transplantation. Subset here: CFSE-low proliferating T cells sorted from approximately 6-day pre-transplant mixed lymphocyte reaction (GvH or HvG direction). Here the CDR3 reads CASSQVGITPSNTEAFF. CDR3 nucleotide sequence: TGCGCCAGCAGCCAAGTGGGGATAACACCATCGAACACTGAAGCTTTCTTT.